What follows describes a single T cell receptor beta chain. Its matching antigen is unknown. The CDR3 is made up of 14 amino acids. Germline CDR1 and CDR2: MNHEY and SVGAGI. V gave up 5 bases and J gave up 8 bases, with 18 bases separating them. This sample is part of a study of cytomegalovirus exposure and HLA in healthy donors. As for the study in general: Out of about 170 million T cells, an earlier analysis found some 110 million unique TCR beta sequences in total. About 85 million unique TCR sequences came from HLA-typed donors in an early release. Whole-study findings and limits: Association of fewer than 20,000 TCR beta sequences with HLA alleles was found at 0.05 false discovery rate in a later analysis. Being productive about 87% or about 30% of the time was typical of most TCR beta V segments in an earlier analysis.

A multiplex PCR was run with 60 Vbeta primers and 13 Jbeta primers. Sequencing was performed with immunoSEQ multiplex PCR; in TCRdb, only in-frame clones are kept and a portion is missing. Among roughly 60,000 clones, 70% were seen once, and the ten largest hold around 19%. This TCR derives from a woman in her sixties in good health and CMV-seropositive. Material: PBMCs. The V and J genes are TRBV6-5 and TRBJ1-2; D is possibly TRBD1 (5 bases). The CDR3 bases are TGTGCCAGCAGTACCGGGACTATACGGGAGGGCTACACCTTC. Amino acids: CASSTGTIREGYTF.